This T cell receptor (beta chain) came from a study of blood T cell repertoires in COVID-19. Study summary: Acute and convalescent COVID-19 samples came from the United States, Italy and Spain. Sample material is recorded as cDNA or gDNA derived from T cells, B-cell-depleted T cells, or PBMCs.

How the authors handled the data: By means of reference gene primer amplification, nucleated cell counts were estimated. Generated by immunoSEQ multiplex PCR, the TCRdb table keeps only in-frame clones and is missing some. V, J and clone size reflect that table, while D and trimming were determined from the DNA. Of about 190,000 clones listed, around 80% are singletons. Germline values: CDR1 SGHNT, CDR2 YENEEA. The CDR3 length is 14 residues. Trimming cost V 2 bases and J 7 bases; bases outside gene matches: 4. The chain couples TRBV11-3 to TRBJ1-5; TRBD1 matches 8 bases. Sequencing used peripheral blood. The receptor was isolated from a man in his thirties or forties with active or convalescent COVID-19. CDR3 loop: CASSLSGGGQPQHF. The DNA for the CDR3 is TGTGCCAGCAGCTTATCAGGGGGCGGACAGCCCCAGCATTTT.